These 22 T cell receptor beta chains share one sample of origin, sequenced in a study of somatic mutations in cytotoxic T cells in rheumatoid arthritis (dated by TCRdb to about 2017). Library construction relied on the immunoSEQ multiplex PCR assay. TCRdb retrieved this table from immuneACCESS and kept in-frame rearrangements only. Not all clones are present; in checked studies, unresolved V genes account for under half, and no reason is known for the remainder. This sample comprises over 15,000 clones, approximately 83% of them detected only once. The ten largest clones capture approximately 11% of the sample. The sample consisted of CD8+ T cells sorted from blood. The receptors stem from a man aged 18 to 30 with rheumatoid arthritis.

The sample holds a few counts of this clone. V and J are TRBV7-6 and TRBJ1-6; no clear D gene. This CDR3 is built from 14 residues. Trimming left V 5 bases short and J 8 bases short, with 13 bases between. Germline lookup yields CDR1 SGHVS and CDR2 FNYEAQ. The CDR3 DNA sequence: TGTGCCAGCAGCCAACACGATACCTATTCACCCCTCCACTTT. This translates into CASSQHDTYSPLHF.

There are a few counts of this clone. J is TRBJ1-2 and V is TRBV4-1, with unresolved D. Germline V CDR1 and CDR2: MGHRA, YSYEKL. The V gene lost 1 base and the J gene lost 2 bases, with 17 bases spanning the gap. CDR3 length equals 17 residues. CDR3 nucleotides: TGCGCCAGCAGCCAAGTGCACGTGGTTGGCGAGAACTATGGCTACACCTTC. It is translated as CASSQVHVVGENYGYTF.

This sequence joins TRBV30 and TRBJ1-1, with D perhaps TRBD1 (5 bases). Trimming removed 5 bases at V and 0 bases at J, with 13 bases between. This CDR3 has 14 amino acids. Germline loops: CDR1 GTSNPN, CDR2 SVGIG (reference sequence). In DNA form, the CDR3 reads TGTGCCTGGGAAAGAGGGGTAGTGAACACTGAAGCTTTCTTT. It specifies CAWERGVVNTEAFF.

This CDR3 is CASSAGTGETYEQYF. The CDR3 DNA reads as TGTGCCAGCAGCGCAGGGACAGGAGAGACCTACGAGCAGTACTTC. The chain has TRBV13 and TRBJ2-7; 8 nucleotides line up with TRBD1. The CDR3 extends over 15 amino acids. Germline V gives CDR1 PRHDT, CDR2 FYEKMQ (reference sequence). Germline trimming cut 5 bases from V and 2 bases from J; bases unmatched to any gene: 8.

Only a few counts were recorded for this clone. The rearrangement uses TRBV5-4 and TRBJ1-6; D might be TRBD1 (6 bases). The germline V gene has CDR1 SGHNT and CDR2 YYREEE (reference sequence). V was trimmed by 0 bases and J by 9 bases, leaving 13 bases between them. This CDR3 contains 15 residues. The CDR3 coding sequence is TGTGCCAGCAGCTTGGAGGGGGGAAGTTCTTCACCCCTCCACTTT. Its protein is CASSLEGGSSSPLHF. Supplemented by reference TRBV5-4 and TRBJ1-6, the full variable domain reads ETGVTQSPTHLIKTRGQQVTLRCSSQSGHNTVSWYQQALGQGPQFIFQYYREEENGRGNFPPRFSGLQFPNYSSELNVNALELDDSALYLCASSLEGGSSSPLHFGNGTRLTVT.

J is TRBJ2-1 and V is TRBV19, with unresolved D. CDR3 length: 14 amino acids. Germline V gene data show CDR1 as LNHDA and CDR2 as SQIVND (reference sequence). V lost 5 bases to trimming and J lost 1 base, with 9 bases between them. The CDR3 reads CASSVTPSYNEQFF. The CDR3 nucleotides are TGTGCCAGTAGTGTAACTCCTTCCTACAATGAGCAGTTCTTC.

The chain uses TRBV28 and TRBJ1-4, with TRBD1 as a possible D gene (5 bases). This CDR3 region has 16 residues. Per the germline V gene, CDR1 is MDHEN and CDR2 is SYDVKM. V was pared by 6 bases and J by 0 bases, with 14 bases between. The DNA for the CDR3 is TGTGCCAGCAGCTCTTTCCTGGGGGCAACTAATGAAAAACTGTTTTTT. This sequence encodes CASSSFLGATNEKLFF.

This sequence joins TRBV5-8 and TRBJ1-1; D is undetermined. Germline CDR1 and CDR2: SGHTS and YDEGEE. There are 13 residues in the CDR3. Trimming removed 0 bases from V and 6 bases from J, with 9 bases in between. The CDR3 coding sequence is TGTGCCAGCAGCTTGGGACCGGACTCTGAAGCTTTCTTT. Protein: CASSLGPDSEAFF. Supplemented by reference TRBV5-8 and TRBJ1-1, the full variable domain reads EAGVTQSPTHLIKTRGQQATLRCSPISGHTSVYWYQQALGLGLQFLLWYDEGEERNRGNFPPRFSGRQFPNYSSELNVNALELEDSALYLCASSLGPDSEAFFGQGTRLTVV.

The V and J genes are TRBV11-3 and TRBJ2-1, with 8 bases aligning to TRBD2. The ends lost 0 bases at V and 7 bases at J; junction bases unmatched: 8. The germline V gene has CDR1 SGHNT and CDR2 YENEEA. CDR3 length: 16 residues. The CDR3 protein is CASSLDGRGGRNEQFF. The CDR3 bases are TGTGCCAGCAGCTTAGATGGTCGCGGGGGGCGGAATGAGCAGTTCTTC.

V gene TRBV9 combines with J gene TRBJ1-3; no clear D gene. Germline V CDR1 and CDR2: SGDLS, YYNGEE. This CDR3 contains 11 residues. V was clipped by 5 bases and J by 5 bases, with 5 bases between them. CDR3 residues: CASSGRNTIYF. CDR3 sequence (DNA): TGTGCCAGCAGTGGAAGAAACACCATATATTTT.

The J gene is TRBJ2-7, the V gene TRBV18, with D perhaps TRBD2 (5 bases). The germline V and J ends were trimmed by 2 bases and 3 bases, with 5 bases remaining between them. Germline loops: CDR1 KGHSH, CDR2 LQKENI. The CDR3 is 12 residues long. The DNA of the CDR3 is TGTGCCAGCTCACCAGAGGGCTACGAGCAGTACTTC. Protein: CASSPEGYEQYF.

The chain couples TRBV6-1 to TRBJ2-3; TRBD2 might be the D (5 bases). V lost 5 bases, J lost 4 bases, and 10 bases lay in between. The CDR3 spans 13 residues. The germline V gene has CDR1 MNHNS and CDR2 SASEGT. CDR3 region: CASSPGYSDTQYF. The CDR3 DNA sequence: TGTGCCAGCAGTCCGGGGTACTCAGATACGCAGTATTTT.

This clone was recorded only once. V usage is TRBV5-5 and J usage is TRBJ1-1, with 7 bases identical to TRBD1. The J segment lost 1 base and the V segment lost 4 bases, leaving 1 base of the junction unmatched. From germline, CDR1 is SGHKS and CDR2 YYEKEE (reference sequence). This CDR3 has 13 amino acids. CDR3 in DNA: TGTGCCAGCAGCGGGACAGCGAACACTGAAGCTTTCTTT. It yields the protein CASSGTANTEAFF.

The chain is built from TRBV30 and TRBJ2-5; D call uncertain. The CDR3 has 14 residues. V dropped 2 bases and J dropped 3 bases, with 13 bases sitting between them. Germline-derived CDR1 and CDR2 are GTSNPN and SVGIG (reference sequence). For the CDR3, the DNA is TGTGCCTGGAGTACCCCGGCCTCGGAAGAGACCCAGTACTTC. It is translated as CAWSTPASEETQYF.

J is TRBJ1-4 and V is TRBV4-2; D may be TRBD1 (6 bases). V gave up 4 bases and J gave up 7 bases, with 16 bases separating them. The CDR3 sequence is 15 residues long. The germline V gene has CDR1 LGHNA and CDR2 YNFKEQ. CDR3 in DNA: TGTGCCAGCAGCCCGGAGGGGGTCGACGGTGAAAAACTGTTTTTT. It yields the protein CASSPEGVDGEKLFF.

The chain combines TRBV4-3 with TRBJ2-1, with D hard to call. Germline V gene sequence: CDR1 LGHNA, CDR2 YSLEER. The CDR3 is 14 amino acids. The V gene lost 0 bases and the J gene lost 2 bases, with 5 bases spanning the gap. The CDR3 protein is CASSQDRAYNEQFF. The CDR3 DNA reads as TGCGCCAGCAGCCAAGATCGAGCCTACAATGAGCAGTTCTTC.

A single count supports this clone. The chain couples TRBV5-1 to TRBJ2-3; TRBD2 agrees at 9 bases. The length of the CDR3 is 16 residues. The germline CDR1 and CDR2 sequences are SGHRS and YFSETQ. The V segment lost 0 bases and the J segment 2 bases; nucleotides outside the gene matches: 4. In DNA form, the CDR3 reads TGCGCCAGCAGCTTGGTAGCGGGGGCGAACACAGATACGCAGTATTTT. Protein sequence: CASSLVAGANTDTQYF.

V is TRBV19 and J is TRBJ2-5; 7 bases agree with TRBD2. Trimming took 3 bases from V and 4 from J; bases not matched to a gene: 8. Per the germline V gene, CDR1 is LNHDA and CDR2 is SQIVND (reference sequence). CDR3 length: 15 residues. DNA for the CDR3: TGTGCCAGTAGTATCACGCAGGGCGGGGGAGAGACCCAGTACTTC. This codes for CASSITQGGGETQYF. Variable domain in full (rest from reference TRBV19 and TRBJ2-5): DGGITQSPKYLFRKEGQNVTLSCEQNLNHDAMYWYRQDPGQGLRLIYYSQIVNDFQKGDIAEGYSVSREKKESFPLTVTSAQKNPTAFYLCASSITQGGGETQYFGPGTRLLVL.

This sequence joins TRBV7-8 and TRBJ2-1; 9 bases are a match to TRBD2. The germline V gene encodes CDR1 SGHVS and CDR2 FQNEAQ. After removal of 1 base from V and 7 bases from J, the junction contained 8 bases not matched to a gene. The CDR3 loop spans 16 amino acids. This CDR3 reads CASSLGPSGGRNEQFF. CDR3 in DNA: TGTGCCAGCAGCTTAGGGCCCAGCGGGGGGAGGAATGAGCAGTTCTTC.

The chain joins TRBV6-5 to TRBJ1-2; D remains unclear. This CDR3 is 13 amino acids long. Deletions cut 0 bases from V and 8 bases from J, with 10 bases between. The germline gives CDR1 MNHEY, CDR2 SVGAGI. The CDR3 region is CASSYSQVRGYTF. In DNA form, the CDR3 reads TGTGCCAGCAGTTACTCTCAGGTCAGGGGCTACACCTTC.

The CDR3 spells CASSLVSRAGTGELFF. CDR3 DNA sequence: TGCGCCAGCAGCTTGGTTAGCAGGGCTGGCACCGGGGAGCTGTTTTTT. This rearrangement joins TRBV5-1 to TRBJ2-2, with D perhaps matching TRBD1 (5 bases). The length of the CDR3 is 16 residues. From germline, CDR1 is SGHRS and CDR2 YFSETQ. Trimming cost V 0 bases and J 4 bases, with 13 bases left between them.

The rearrangement joins TRBV30 to TRBJ2-1, with D maybe TRBD2 (5 bases). V was trimmed by 1 base and J by 10 bases, leaving 14 bases between them. The germline CDR1 and CDR2 sequences are GTSNPN and SVGIG (reference sequence). CDR3 length: 13 amino acids. The CDR3 sequence is CAWSGRTRGEQFF. As DNA, the CDR3 is TGTGCCTGGAGTGGACGGACGCGCGGGGAGCAGTTCTTC.